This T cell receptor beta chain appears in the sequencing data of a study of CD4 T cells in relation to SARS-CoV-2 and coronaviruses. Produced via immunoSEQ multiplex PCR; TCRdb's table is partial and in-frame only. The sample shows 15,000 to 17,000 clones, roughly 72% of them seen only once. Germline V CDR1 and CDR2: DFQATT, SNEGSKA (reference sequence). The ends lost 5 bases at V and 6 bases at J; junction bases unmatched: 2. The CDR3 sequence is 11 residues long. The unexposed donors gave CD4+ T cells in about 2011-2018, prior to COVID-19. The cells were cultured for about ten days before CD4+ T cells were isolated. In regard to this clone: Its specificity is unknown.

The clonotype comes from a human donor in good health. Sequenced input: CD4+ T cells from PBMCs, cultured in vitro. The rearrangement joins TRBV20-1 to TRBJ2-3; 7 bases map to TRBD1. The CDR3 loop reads CSASQGDTQYF. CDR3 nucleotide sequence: TGCAGTGCTTCACAGGGGGATACGCAGTATTTT.